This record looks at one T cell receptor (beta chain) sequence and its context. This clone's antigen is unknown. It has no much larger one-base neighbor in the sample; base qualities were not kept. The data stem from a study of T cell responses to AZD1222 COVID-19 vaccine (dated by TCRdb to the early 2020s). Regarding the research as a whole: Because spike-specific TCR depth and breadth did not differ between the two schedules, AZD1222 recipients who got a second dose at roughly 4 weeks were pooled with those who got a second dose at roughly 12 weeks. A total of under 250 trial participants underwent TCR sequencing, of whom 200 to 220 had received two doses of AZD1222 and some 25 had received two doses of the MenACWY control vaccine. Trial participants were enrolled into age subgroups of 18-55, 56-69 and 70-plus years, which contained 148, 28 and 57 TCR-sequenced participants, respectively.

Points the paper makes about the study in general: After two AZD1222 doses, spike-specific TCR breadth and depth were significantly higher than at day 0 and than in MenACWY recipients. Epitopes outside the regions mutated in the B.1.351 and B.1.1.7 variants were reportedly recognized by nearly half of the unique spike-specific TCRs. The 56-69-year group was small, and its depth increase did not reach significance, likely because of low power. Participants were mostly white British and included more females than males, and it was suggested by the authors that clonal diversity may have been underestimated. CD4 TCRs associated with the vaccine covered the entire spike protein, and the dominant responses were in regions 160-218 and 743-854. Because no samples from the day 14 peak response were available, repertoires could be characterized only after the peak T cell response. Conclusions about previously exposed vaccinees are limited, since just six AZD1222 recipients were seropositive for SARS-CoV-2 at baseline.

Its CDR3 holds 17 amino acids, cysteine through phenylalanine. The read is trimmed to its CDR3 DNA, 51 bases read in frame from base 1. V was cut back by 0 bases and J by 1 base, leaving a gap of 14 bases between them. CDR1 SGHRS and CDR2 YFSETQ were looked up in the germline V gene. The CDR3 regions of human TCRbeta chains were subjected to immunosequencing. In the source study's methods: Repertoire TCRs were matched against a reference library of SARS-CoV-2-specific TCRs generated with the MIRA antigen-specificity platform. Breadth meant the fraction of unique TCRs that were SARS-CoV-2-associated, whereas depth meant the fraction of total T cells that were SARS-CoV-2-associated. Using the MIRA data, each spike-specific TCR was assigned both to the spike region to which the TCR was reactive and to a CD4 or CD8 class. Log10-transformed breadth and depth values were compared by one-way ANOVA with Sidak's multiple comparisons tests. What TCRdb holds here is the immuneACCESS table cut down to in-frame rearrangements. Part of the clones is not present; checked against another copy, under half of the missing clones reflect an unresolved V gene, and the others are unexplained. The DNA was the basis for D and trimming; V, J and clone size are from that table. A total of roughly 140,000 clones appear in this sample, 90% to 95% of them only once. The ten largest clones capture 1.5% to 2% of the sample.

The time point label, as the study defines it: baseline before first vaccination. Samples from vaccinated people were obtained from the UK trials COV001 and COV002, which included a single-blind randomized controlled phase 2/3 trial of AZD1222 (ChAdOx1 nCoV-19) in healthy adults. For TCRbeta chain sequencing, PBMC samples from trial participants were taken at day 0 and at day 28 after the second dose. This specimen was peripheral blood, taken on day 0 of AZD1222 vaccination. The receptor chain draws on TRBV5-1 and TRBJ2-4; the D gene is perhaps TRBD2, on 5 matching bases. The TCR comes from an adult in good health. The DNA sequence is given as TGCGCCAGCAGCTTGGGGGCAGGTCGAGGGGCCAAAAACATTCAGTACTTC. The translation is CASSLGAGRGAKNIQYF.